This T cell receptor beta chain was captured by sequencing in a study of radiation and T cells in renal cell carcinoma. Notes on the study in general: Without pretreatment biopsies, baseline tumor clonotype presence was undetermined.

CDR3 length equals 11 residues. Germline assignment: CDR1 SNHLY and CDR2 FYNNEI. Between the trimmed V and J ends, which lost 8 bases and 1 base, there was a span of 6 bases. Sequencing used immunoSEQ multiplex PCR; TCRdb keeps in-frame clones, though not all of them. The table records about 77,000 clones, around 78% of them present only once. Time point defined: blood 4 weeks post-SBRT, at nephrectomy. Treatment indicated: 15 Gy SBRT to primary tumor, nephrectomy 4 weeks later. The patient's renal cell carcinoma had clear cell pathology. As for this clone: No antigen is known for it.

The sequence was obtained from a woman aged 55-70 years with renal cell carcinoma. This rearrangement joins TRBV2 to TRBJ2-7, with no clear D. The sample here was blood, taken from a patient whose treatment included radiotherapy and nephrectomy. This chain's CDR3 is CASQASYEQYF. The DNA for the CDR3 is TGTGCCAGCCAGGCGTCCTACGAGCAGTACTTC.